This T cell receptor (beta chain) was recovered during a study of blood T cell repertoires in COVID-19. Study background: Acute and convalescent COVID-19 samples came from the United States, Italy and Spain. From T cells, B-cell-depleted T cells, or PBMCs came the material, which was cDNA or gDNA.

V gave up 3 bases and J gave up 0 bases; unmatched junction bases: 10. This CDR3 has 21 residues. Germline CDR1 reads SGDLS; CDR2 reads YYNGEE. Original processing notes: For nucleated cells, counts were estimated from reference gene primer amplification. Assay: immunoSEQ multiplex PCR; the TCRdb copy retains only in-frame clones and omits some. V and J calls plus clone size are reproduced from that table; the DNA served to infer D and trimming. This table holds approximately 91,000 clones, over 70% found once. This sequence joins TRBV9 and TRBJ2-6, with TRBD2 matching 15 bases. The clonotype was recovered from a woman of 80 years or more with acute or convalescent COVID-19. Specimen: peripheral blood. The CDR3 DNA is TGTGCCAGCAGCGGAACCCCGGGACTAGCGGGGGGCTACTCTGGGGCCAACGTCCTGACTTTC. Protein sequence: CASSGTPGLAGGYSGANVLTF.